The sequence of this T cell receptor beta chain was determined in a study of beta chain features in type 1 diabetes. Study-wide points: Insertion counts at VDJ junctions were lower in type 1 diabetes patients, who also showed more deletions there. A closer apparent resemblance between naive, central memory and Treg TCRB repertoires was seen in patients than in healthy donors. The analysis here could not establish whether HLA type shapes TCRB rearrangement. Shorter TCRB CDR3s, moderately but significantly so, marked every one of the four CD4+ subsets in Type 1 diabetes patients.

Sequenced material consisted of expressed TCRB transcripts (all of the isolated RNA was reverse transcribed). Read counts averaged approximately 3.6 million for samples of naive, central memory and regulatory T cells. TCRdb's copy holds only in-frame clones and misses some; the assay was immunoSEQ multiplex PCR. The sample yields about 660,000 clones, about 14% seen once. Turning to this clone: What it binds is not known.

This TCR was sampled from a man between 18 and 29 years old with type 1 diabetes. The material sequenced was naive CD4+ T cells from blood.

The DNA for the CDR3 is TGCAGTGCTACGGGGGCTTCGGATCAGTACTTC. It translates to CSATGASDQYF. This chain connects TRBV20-1 to TRBJ2-7, with D perhaps assigned TRBD1 or TRBD2 (6 bases each). The CDR3 loop spans 11 amino acids. V was clipped by 4 bases and J by 10 bases, with 14 bases between them. Germline CDR1 reads DFQATT; CDR2 reads SNEGSKA (reference sequence).